The 13 T cell receptor beta chains given below trace back to one sample, sequenced in a study of shared clonotypes between healthy human individuals. Some clones are missing from TCRdb's copy, which holds only in-frame ones; the method was immunoSEQ multiplex PCR. This sample has fewer than 850,000 clones, with less than 95% found just once. The sample taken for sequencing was memory CD8+ T cells from PBMCs. The subset denotes: CD45RO+ cells pooled with CCR7-negative TemRA cells. The receptors were sampled from a man younger than 30 in good health. Some clones in this sample may be carry-over from other donors' samples.

The V gene is TRBV5-1, the J gene TRBJ2-7; TRBD1 matches 7 bases. The CDR3 consists of 15 residues. The germline V gene has CDR1 SGHRS and CDR2 YFSETQ. V gave up 0 bases and J gave up 4 bases; unmatched junction bases: 7. Here the CDR3 reads CASSLGWGTAYEQYF. CDR3 DNA: TGCGCCAGCAGCTTGGGATGGGGGACAGCTTACGAGCAGTACTTC.

The gene calls are TRBV9 and TRBJ2-1; 10 bases line up with TRBD1. In germline, CDR1 is SGDLS, CDR2 YYNGEE. The CDR3 spans 15 residues. J was trimmed by 1 base and V by 3 bases; bases with no gene match: 1. The CDR3 DNA reads TGTGCCAGCAGCGGACAGGGGGCGTCCTACAATGAGCAGTTCTTC. This codes for CASSGQGASYNEQFF.

The chain has TRBV14 and TRBJ2-7, with 7 bases fitting TRBD1. Trimming took 3 bases from V and 0 from J; bases not matched to a gene: 5. The V gene's germline CDR1 is SGHDN and CDR2 FVKESK. The CDR3 contains 15 residues. The CDR3 loop reads CASSHGTVSSYEQYF. CDR3 nucleotides: TGTGCCAGCAGCCATGGGACAGTTAGCTCCTACGAGCAGTACTTC.

The rearrangement uses TRBV13 and TRBJ1-1; 8 nucleotides align to TRBD1. The CDR3 is made up of 15 amino acids. V dropped 1 base and J dropped 2; count of bases not matched to a gene: 3. Germline CDR1 is PRHDT and CDR2 is FYEKMQ (reference sequence). The CDR3 is CASSLAQGANTEAFF. The CDR3 region has the DNA TGTGCCAGCAGCTTAGCCCAGGGGGCTAACACTGAAGCTTTCTTT. The whole variable domain, remainder taken from reference TRBV13 and TRBJ1-1, is AAGVIQSPRHLIKEKRETATLKCYPIPRHDTVYWYQQGPGQDPQFLISFYEKMQSDKGSIPDRFSAQQFSDYHSELNMSSLELGDSALYFCASSLAQGANTEAFFGQGTRLTVV.

The gene calls are TRBV28 and TRBJ2-5; TRBD2 aligns across 7 bases. With 10 bases clipped from V and 5 bases from J, the junction kept 13 bases outside the gene matches. This CDR3 spans 14 amino acids. Germline lookup yields CDR1 MDHEN and CDR2 SYDVKM. This CDR3 is CATLTGGGRETQYF. The DNA of the CDR3 is TGTGCCACACTCACGGGAGGCGGGCGGGAGACCCAGTACTTC.

The rearrangement joins TRBV19 to TRBJ1-5; the match to TRBD1 covers 7 bases. In germline, CDR1 is LNHDA, CDR2 SQIVND (reference sequence). The length of the CDR3 is 14 residues. Losses at the gene ends were 9 bases for V and 0 bases for J; bases not matched to a gene: 5. CDR3 amino acids: CASKTGLSNQPQHF. The DNA of the CDR3 is TGTGCCAGCAAGACAGGGCTTAGCAATCAGCCCCAGCATTTT.

The chain is built from TRBV7-8 and TRBJ2-2; 12 bases fit TRBD2. Per the germline V gene, CDR1 is SGHVS and CDR2 is FQNEAQ. The length of the CDR3 is 17 residues. The junction had 8 bases not matched to a gene; V was cut back by 5 bases and J by 4 bases. CDR3 in DNA: TGTGCCAGCAGCCCCAGACTAGCGGGAGCTGGCACCGGGGAGCTGTTTTTT. Its translation: CASSPRLAGAGTGELFF.

The chain uses TRBV4-2 and TRBJ2-3; TRBD2 agrees at 8 bases. Germline values: CDR1 LGHNA, CDR2 YNFKEQ. The CDR3 totals 16 residues. Trimming at V came to 5 bases and at J to 0 bases, leaving 7 bases not matched to a gene. CDR3 in amino acids: CASSMGLERSTDTQYF. CDR3 bases: TGTGCCAGCAGCATGGGACTAGAGCGGAGCACAGATACGCAGTATTTT.

The sample holds one count of this clone. V and J are TRBV19 and TRBJ2-3, with D perhaps TRBD1 (5 bases). V lost 5 bases to trimming and J lost 3 bases, with 12 bases between them. CDR1 and CDR2 (germline): LNHDA, SQIVND (reference sequence). CDR3 length equals 14 residues. CDR3 coding DNA: TGTGCCAGTAGTCAGCGTAAGGGGACAGATACGCAGTATTTT. Translating it yields CASSQRKGTDTQYF.

The chain combines TRBV11-2 with TRBJ2-7; TRBD1 might be the D (6 bases). The germline V gene has CDR1 SGHAT and CDR2 FQNNGV. Trimming took 2 bases from V and 2 from J, leaving 13 bases between them. The CDR3 loop spans 15 amino acids. The CDR3 DNA sequence: TGTGCCAGCAGCTTATCCCCAGGGGACACCTACGAGCAGTACTTC. Translation gives CASSLSPGDTYEQYF. Full variable domain (outside the CDR3, taken from reference TRBV11-2 and TRBJ2-7): EAGVAQSPRYKIIEKRQSVAFWCNPISGHATLYWYQQILGQGPKLLIQFQNNGVVDDSQLPKDRFSAERLKGVDSTLKIQPAKLEDSAVYLCASSLSPGDTYEQYFGPGTRLTVT.

V gene TRBV27 combines with J gene TRBJ2-3, with unresolved D. V lost 3 bases, J lost 2 bases, and 18 bases lay in between. CDR3 size: 17 residues. Per germline, CDR1 MNHEY and CDR2 SMNVEV (reference sequence). The chain's CDR3 is CASSLSTRHQITDTQYF. CDR3 sequence (DNA): TGTGCCAGCAGTTTGTCTACCCGGCACCAAATCACAGATACGCAGTATTTT.

This chain uses TRBV6-5 with TRBJ2-7, with D perhaps TRBD1 (6 bases). The V gene's germline CDR1 is MNHEY and CDR2 SVGAGI. The CDR3 contains 16 residues. The germline V and J ends were trimmed by 0 bases and 1 base, with 13 bases remaining between them. The CDR3 region has the DNA TGTGCCAGCAGTTACTCGGTGGGGGCCCTTTCCTACGAGCAGTACTTC. It translates to CASSYSVGALSYEQYF.

This clone was picked up one time. The chain couples TRBV9 to TRBJ2-1; 8 bases fit TRBD2. Trimming took 4 bases from V and 3 from J; bases not matched to a gene: 9. Germline assignment: CDR1 SGDLS and CDR2 YYNGEE. The CDR3 runs 16 residues. The CDR3 loop reads CASSPHSGGVYNEQFF. In nucleotides, the CDR3 is TGTGCCAGCAGCCCCCACTCGGGAGGGGTCTACAATGAGCAGTTCTTC.